A selection of T cell receptor beta chains follows, all from one sample in a study of blood T cell repertoires in COVID-19. Clones were read by immunoSEQ multiplex PCR, and TCRdb kept only the in-frame ones, dropping some. The sample holds approximately 160,000 clones, about nine tenths seen once. Sample: peripheral blood. The receptors derive from a man in his 60s with active or convalescent COVID-19. CDR3s include the opening cysteine and the closing phenylalanine or tryptophan. Fields, in order: clone size, D gene, CDR3 length, V gene, J gene, CDR3 protein, CDR3 DNA. A D gene is named only where the DNA matches it firmly. Not every row has a clone size; where given, it reads once, few, many or a size class.

clone size: NA; D gene: NA; CDR3 length: 15; V gene: TRBV19; J gene: TRBJ1-5; CDR3 protein: CASSTRSVSNQPQHF; CDR3 DNA: TGTGCCAGTAGTACGAGGTCCGTTAGCAATCAGCCCCAGCATTTT
clone size: NA; D gene: TRBD1; CDR3 length: 14; V gene: TRBV2; J gene: TRBJ1-5; CDR3 protein: CASSGTGGDQPQHF; CDR3 DNA: TGTGCCAGCAGTGGAACAGGGGGAGATCAGCCCCAGCATTTT
clone size: NA; D gene: NA; CDR3 length: 15; V gene: TRBV7-2; J gene: TRBJ2-2; CDR3 protein: CASSAGPEGTGELFF; CDR3 DNA: TGTGCCAGCAGCGCCGGACCAGAGGGAACCGGGGAGCTGTTTTTT
clone size: NA; D gene: NA; CDR3 length: 15; V gene: TRBV2; J gene: TRBJ2-5; CDR3 protein: CASTYGDRGSETQYF; CDR3 DNA: TGTGCCAGCACTTACGGAGACCGGGGGTCAGAGACCCAGTACTTC
clone size: once; D gene: TRBD1; CDR3 length: 15; V gene: TRBV7-9; J gene: TRBJ1-2; CDR3 protein: CASSLDRGTNYGYTF; CDR3 DNA: TGTGCCAGCAGCTTGGACAGGGGAACTAACTATGGCTACACCTTC
clone size: NA; D gene: NA; CDR3 length: 12; V gene: TRBV5-1; J gene: TRBJ2-7; CDR3 protein: CASSLVRGEQYF; CDR3 DNA: TGCGCCAGCAGCTTGGTTAGGGGCGAGCAGTACTTC
clone size: NA; D gene: TRBD1; CDR3 length: 17; V gene: TRBV29-1; J gene: TRBJ2-1; CDR3 protein: CSVEWGTGARTYNEQFF; CDR3 DNA: TGCAGCGTTGAATGGGGGACAGGGGCCAGAACCTACAATGAGCAGTTCTTC
clone size: NA; D gene: NA; CDR3 length: 15; V gene: TRBV3-1/TRBV3-2; J gene: TRBJ2-2; CDR3 protein: CASSHQGGFTGELFF; CDR3 DNA: TGTGCCAGCAGCCATCAGGGAGGATTTACCGGGGAGCTGTTTTTT
clone size: NA; D gene: TRBD1; CDR3 length: 15; V gene: TRBV5-1; J gene: TRBJ1-2; CDR3 protein: CASSSRGQGPYGYTF; CDR3 DNA: TGCGCCAGCAGCTCCCGAGGACAGGGACCCTATGGCTACACCTTC
clone size: NA; D gene: TRBD2; CDR3 length: 14; V gene: TRBV2; J gene: TRBJ2-7; CDR3 protein: CASRHGLAGFEQYF; CDR3 DNA: TGTGCCAGCCGTCACGGACTAGCGGGATTCGAGCAGTACTTC
clone size: NA; D gene: TRBD1; CDR3 length: 15; V gene: TRBV19; J gene: TRBJ1-2; CDR3 protein: CASSMGQGANYGYTF; CDR3 DNA: TGTGCCAGTAGTATGGGACAGGGAGCCAACTATGGCTACACCTTC
clone size: NA; D gene: TRBD2; CDR3 length: 13; V gene: TRBV11-2; J gene: TRBJ2-7; CDR3 protein: CASSSGLANEQYF; CDR3 DNA: TGTGCCAGCAGCTCCGGACTAGCGAACGAGCAGTACTTC
clone size: NA; D gene: TRBD1; CDR3 length: 16; V gene: TRBV10-3; J gene: TRBJ2-2; CDR3 protein: CAISELGTANTGELFF; CDR3 DNA: TGTGCCATCAGTGAGCTTGGGACAGCTAACACCGGGGAGCTGTTTTTT
clone size: once; D gene: TRBD2; CDR3 length: 15; V gene: TRBV10-3; J gene: TRBJ2-1; CDR3 protein: CAISESSGGANEQFF; CDR3 DNA: TGTGCCATCAGTGAGTCTAGCGGGGGGGCCAATGAGCAGTTCTTC
clone size: NA; D gene: NA; CDR3 length: 14; V gene: TRBV15; J gene: TRBJ2-7; CDR3 protein: CATSRDGISYEQYF; CDR3 DNA: TGTGCCACCAGCAGAGACGGGATCTCCTACGAGCAGTACTTC
clone size: NA; D gene: TRBD1; CDR3 length: 14; V gene: TRBV6-1; J gene: TRBJ1-1; CDR3 protein: CATSMGQGATEAFF; CDR3 DNA: TGTGCCACCTCGATGGGACAGGGGGCGACTGAAGCTTTCTTT
clone size: NA; D gene: NA; CDR3 length: 13; V gene: TRBV28; J gene: TRBJ1-3; CDR3 protein: CASSSHTGNTIYF; CDR3 DNA: TGTGCCAGCAGTTCACATACTGGAAACACCATATATTTT
clone size: NA; D gene: NA; CDR3 length: 13; V gene: TRBV12-3/TRBV12-4; J gene: TRBJ2-7; CDR3 protein: CASSRESRYEQYF; CDR3 DNA: TGTGCCAGCAGTCGGGAGTCTCGGTACGAGCAGTACTTC
clone size: NA; D gene: TRBD2; CDR3 length: 15; V gene: TRBV10-2; J gene: TRBJ2-5; CDR3 protein: CASSELAGGVETQYF; CDR3 DNA: TGCGCCAGCAGTGAACTAGCGGGGGGTGTGGAGACCCAGTACTTC
clone size: NA; D gene: NA; CDR3 length: 15; V gene: TRBV23-1; J gene: TRBJ1-1; CDR3 protein: CASSHQITGFGEAFF; CDR3 DNA: TGCGCCAGCAGTCACCAGATCACGGGTTTCGGTGAAGCTTTCTTT
clone size: NA; D gene: NA; CDR3 length: 16; V gene: TRBV10-3; J gene: TRBJ1-3; CDR3 protein: CAIAFRGGEAGNTIYF; CDR3 DNA: TGTGCCATCGCCTTCCGGGGGGGGGAGGCTGGAAACACCATATATTTT
clone size: NA; D gene: NA; CDR3 length: 18; V gene: TRBV19; J gene: TRBJ1-2; CDR3 protein: CASSTVGTSLTANYGYTF; CDR3 DNA: TGTGCCAGTAGTACCGTAGGGACATCCCTTACAGCTAACTATGGCTACACCTTC
clone size: NA; D gene: NA; CDR3 length: 16; V gene: TRBV3-1/TRBV3-2; J gene: TRBJ1-5; CDR3 protein: CASSQDGAGSNQPQHF; CDR3 DNA: TGTGCCAGCAGCCAAGATGGAGCGGGAAGCAATCAGCCCCAGCATTTT
clone size: NA; D gene: TRBD2; CDR3 length: 16; V gene: TRBV4-2; J gene: TRBJ2-3; CDR3 protein: CASRSMAGGFTDTQYF; CDR3 DNA: TGTGCCAGCAGAAGTATGGCGGGGGGCTTCACAGATACGCAGTATTTT
clone size: NA; D gene: TRBD1; CDR3 length: 14; V gene: TRBV12-5; J gene: TRBJ1-1; CDR3 protein: CASGLGTGYTEAFF; CDR3 DNA: TGTGCTAGTGGTTTGGGGACAGGCTACACTGAAGCTTTCTTT